This TCR beta chain stems from a study of response to subunit inactivated influenza vaccine. The CDR3 spans 17 residues. The germline gives CDR1 DFQATT, CDR2 SNEGSKA (reference sequence). V was trimmed by 0 bases and J by 2 bases, leaving 16 bases between them. Study-level findings and limits: The authors suggested that every seasonal influenza vaccination recruits few new T cells.

This clonotype was counted many times. The antigen is undetermined. TCRdb processed the RT-PCR reads anew with MiXCR; each CDR3 protein has one entry. The sample records about 610,000 distinct CDR3 sequences, approximately 15% being singletons. V is TRBV20-1 and J is TRBJ2-2; D may be TRBD1 (5 bases). The sample consisted of PBMCs from blood, taken approximately 13 days after vaccination. This sequence originates from a man aged 50-59 years who received an inactivated influenza vaccine. DNA of the CDR3: TGCAGTGCTAGAGACCCTCTTGACAGCCGAAACACCGGGGAGCTGTTTTTT. Residues: CSARDPLDSRNTGELFF.